These 28 T cell receptor beta chains originate from one sample sequenced in a study of T cells after yellow fever vaccination. TCRdb reprocessed the 5' RACE reads via MiXCR and lists one record per CDR3 protein. This table has 500,000 to 650,000 distinct CDR3 sequences, roughly 17% appearing once. The source was PBMCs, collected 5 to 6 days after the first yellow fever vaccination. The receptor source for this set is a man in his late teens or twenties who received the YFV17D yellow fever vaccine.

This clonotype was seen a few times. The chain combines TRBV6-2 or TRBV6-3 with TRBJ2-1; D might be TRBD1 (6 bases). V gave up 6 bases and J gave up 7 bases, with 10 bases separating them. Germline CDR1 reads MNHEY; CDR2 reads SVGEGT. CDR3 length: 12 amino acids. The CDR3 loop reads CASRYTGNEQFF. CDR3 bases: TGTGCCAGCAGATATACAGGGAATGAGCAGTTCTTC.

The chain employs TRBV20-1 and TRBJ2-2; TRBD2 is a possible D gene (6 bases). The germline V and J ends were trimmed by 2 bases and 4 bases, with 11 bases remaining between them. CDR1 DFQATT and CDR2 SNEGSKA come from the germline V gene (reference sequence). The CDR3 has 14 amino acids. CDR3 residues: CSARKDGGTGELFF. CDR3 sequence (DNA): TGCAGTGCTAGAAAGGACGGGGGCACCGGGGAGCTGTTTTTT.

This clonotype was picked up a small number of times. V is TRBV27 and J is TRBJ2-3; 9 bases are a match to TRBD1. Germline lookup yields CDR1 MNHEY and CDR2 SMNVEV (reference sequence). The CDR3 is made up of 15 amino acids. With 6 bases clipped from V and 0 bases from J, the junction kept 4 bases outside the gene matches. CDR3 region: CASSHRGLSTDTQYF. CDR3 coding DNA: TGTGCCAGCAGCCACAGGGGGCTTAGCACAGATACGCAGTATTTT.

This clonotype was seen a handful of times. The rearrangement joins TRBV4-3 to TRBJ2-7; D ambiguous. V was clipped by 1 base and J by 3 bases, with 13 bases between them. In germline, CDR1 is LGHNA, CDR2 YSLEER. This CDR3 has 15 residues. The CDR3 is CASSQGYQESYEQYF. In DNA form, the CDR3 reads TGCGCCAGCAGCCAAGGCTATCAGGAGAGCTACGAGCAGTACTTC.

Note on this clonotype: An end of the junction differs from the germline gene, which may be a read error. The V and J genes are TRBV5-1 and TRBJ2-1; TRBD2 aligns across 8 bases. The CDR3 totals 16 residues. Germline V gene lookup returns CDR1 SGHRS and CDR2 YFSETQ. The DNA of the CDR3 is TGCGCCAGCAGCGGGATCGGGACTAGGAACTACAATGAGCATTTCTTC. This encodes CASSGIGTRNYNEHFF.

The V gene is TRBV4-1, the J gene TRBJ1-6; the D is unclear. From germline, CDR1 is MGHRA and CDR2 YSYEKL. V was shortened by 4 bases and J by 2 bases, with 9 bases between the two germline ends. This CDR3 is 15 amino acids long. The CDR3 protein is CASSPNPTYNSPLHF. As DNA, the CDR3 is TGCGCCAGCAGCCCCAATCCAACCTATAATTCACCCCTCCACTTT.

The chain has TRBV18 and TRBJ2-6; a weak D match, TRBD2 (5 bases). The germline V gene encodes CDR1 KGHSH and CDR2 LQKENI. Trimming left V 6 bases short and J 1 base short, with 10 bases between. The CDR3 loop spans 15 amino acids. Here the CDR3 reads CASSARGSGANVLTF. For the CDR3, the DNA is TGTGCCAGCTCTGCCCGGGGTTCTGGGGCCAACGTCCTGACTTTC.

The V and J genes are TRBV12-3 or TRBV12-4 and TRBJ1-1; a possible D gene is TRBD1 (6 bases). The CDR3 consists of 16 residues. V lost 3 bases to trimming and J lost 3 bases, with 17 bases between them. The CDR3 loop reads CASSFDTGRAYTEAFF. The CDR3 DNA reads as TGTGCCAGCAGTTTTGATACAGGGAGGGCGTACACTGAAGCTTTCTTT.

This clonotype was counted many times. The chain carries TRBV4-3 and TRBJ1-5; possibly TRBD1 for D (5 bases). Germline V gene data show CDR1 as LGHNA and CDR2 as YSLEER. This CDR3 is built from 13 residues. Deletions cut 2 bases from V and 4 bases from J, with 6 bases between. CDR3 in DNA: TGCGCCAGCAGCCAACAGGGTAATCAGCCCCAGCATTTT. Its protein is CASSQQGNQPQHF.

The rearrangement uses TRBV13 and TRBJ2-5; 9 nucleotides agree with TRBD2. Germline CDR1 and CDR2: PRHDT and FYEKMQ (reference sequence). V shed 0 bases and J 4 bases; nucleotides not matched to a gene: 9. This CDR3 comprises 17 residues. Here the CDR3 DNA reads TGTGCCAGCAGCTTAGGGTCGACTAGCGGAGGGGGAGAGACCCAGTACTTC. This gives the protein CASSLGSTSGGGETQYF.

This clonotype came up many times. One end of the junction does not line up with germline, which may come from a read error. The chain links TRBV5-1 to TRBJ2-5; D possibly matches TRBD1 or TRBD2 (6 bases each). The CDR3 covers 13 residues. Germline V CDR1 and CDR2: SGHRS, YFSETQ. CDR3 sequence: CASSFRGEETQYF. CDR3 DNA: TGTGCCAGCAGCTTTAGGGGGGAAGAGACCCAGTACTTC.

Only a few counts were recorded for this clonotype. The chain recombines TRBV7-6 with TRBJ2-3; 9 positions agree with TRBD1. The J segment lost 3 bases and the V segment lost 5 bases, leaving 6 bases of the junction unmatched. The CDR3 length is 15 residues. Germline V CDR1 and CDR2: SGHVS, FNYEAQ. The CDR3 coding sequence is TGTGCCAGCAGCCCGGGACAGGGTAAGACAGATACGCAGTATTTT. Translated, it gives CASSPGQGKTDTQYF.

The V gene is TRBV9, the J gene TRBJ2-3; TRBD1 matches 7 bases. Germline values: CDR1 SGDLS, CDR2 YYNGEE. V lost 2 bases to trimming and J lost 4 bases; unmatched junction nucleotides: 10. The CDR3 loop spans 16 amino acids. The CDR3 sequence is CASSVGTVFTPDTQYF. Written as DNA, the CDR3 is TGTGCCAGCAGCGTCGGGACAGTTTTCACTCCAGATACGCAGTATTTT.

This clonotype turned up a few times. Here the CDR3 reads CASSPQTGLGAFF. As DNA, the CDR3 is TGTGCCAGCAGCCCGCAGACAGGGTTGGGAGCTTTCTTT. The chain has TRBV7-9 and TRBJ1-1; TRBD1 agrees at 7 bases. V was clipped by 5 bases and J by 10 bases; unmatched bases: 10. Germline values: CDR1 SEHNR, CDR2 FQNEAQ (reference sequence). CDR3 length: 13 residues.

This clonotype turned up a few times. This rearrangement joins TRBV12-3 or TRBV12-4 to TRBJ1-5; tentatively, D is TRBD1 (5 bases). The CDR3 length is 13 residues. V gave up 6 bases and J gave up 6 bases, with 12 bases separating them. CDR3 nucleotides: TGTGCCAGCAGGGTGGGGGTAGCTCAGCCCCAGCATTTT. Translating it yields CASRVGVAQPQHF.

The V gene is TRBV5-1, the J gene TRBJ2-6; D may match TRBD1 or TRBD2 (5 bases each). The ends were cut back, 7 bases at V and 1 base at J, with 15 bases in the middle. The CDR3 covers 16 residues. Germline CDR1 reads SGHRS; CDR2 reads YFSETQ. CDR3 DNA sequence: TGCGCCAGCTGCAAGGGACCCGAATCTGGGGCCAACGTCCTGACTTTC. It yields the protein CASCKGPESGANVLTF.

This clonotype has only a few counts. This chain connects TRBV3-1 to TRBJ1-2; unclear D gene. The CDR3 spans 15 residues. V was pared by 2 bases and J by 7 bases, with 17 bases between. Per germline, CDR1 LGHDT and CDR2 YNNKEL (reference sequence). CDR3 sequence: CASSQTVAWFFGYTF. In nucleotides, the CDR3 is TGTGCCAGCAGCCAAACCGTGGCTTGGTTCTTTGGCTACACCTTC.

This clonotype was counted only a few times. The chain combines TRBV7-2 with TRBJ2-2; D is undetermined. Per germline, CDR1 SGHTA and CDR2 FQGNSA. The CDR3 spans 15 residues. Deletions cut 1 base from V and 5 bases from J, with 11 bases between. The CDR3 loop is CASSLGRRLTGELFF. The DNA for the CDR3 is TGTGCCAGCAGCTTAGGTCGGAGATTAACCGGGGAGCTGTTTTTT.

This clonotype was counted once. The V and J genes are TRBV10-1 and TRBJ2-5; unclear D gene. The germline CDR1 and CDR2 sequences are WNHNN and SYGVQD (reference sequence). This CDR3 has 14 residues. V was shortened by 1 base and J by 5 bases, with 11 bases between the two germline ends. CDR3 amino acids: CASSEFGRSETQYF. The DNA of the CDR3 is TGCGCCAGCAGTGAGTTTGGCAGGTCGGAGACCCAGTACTTC.

The table lists this clonotype with a few counts. J is TRBJ2-6 and V is TRBV4-1; maybe TRBD1 (5 bases). CDR1 MGHRA and CDR2 YSYEKL come from the germline V gene. V was pared by 2 bases and J by 1 base, with 9 bases between. This CDR3 is built from 16 residues. The CDR3 region is CASSQPRQSGANVLTF. CDR3 coding DNA: TGCGCCAGCAGCCAACCTCGACAGTCTGGGGCCAACGTCCTGACTTTC.

This clonotype was recorded a few times. CDR3 nucleotides: TGTGCCAGCAGTTACTCGTCCGGTCAGCCCCAGCATTTT. The encoded protein is CASSYSSGQPQHF. The chain employs TRBV6-5 and TRBJ1-5; D not resolved. The CDR3 sequence is 13 residues long. Trimming cost V 0 bases and J 6 bases, with 6 bases left between them. Germline CDR1 and CDR2: MNHEY and SVGAGI.

This clonotype was found once. The junction departs from the called germline gene at one end, perhaps through a read error. The rearrangement joins TRBV6-5 to TRBJ2-7, with D uncertain. The CDR3 sequence is 13 residues long. Germline V gene lookup returns CDR1 MNHEY and CDR2 SVGAGI. The CDR3 coding sequence is TGTGCCAGCAGTTACGACATTTCACACGAGAAGTACTTC. This gives the protein CASSYDISHEKYF.

This clonotype came up a few times. This chain connects TRBV6-2 or TRBV6-3 to TRBJ2-5, with TRBD1 as a possible D gene (6 bases). The V end was cut by 2 bases, the J end by 3 bases, with 10 bases between. Germline CDR1 and CDR2: MNHEY and SVGEGT. CDR3 size: 14 residues. CDR3 in DNA: TGTGCCAGCAGTTACGTCCACAGGGAAGAGACCCAGTACTTC. Translation gives CASSYVHREETQYF.

The J gene is TRBJ2-3, the V gene TRBV5-4; tentative D call: TRBD2 (5 bases). The CDR3 contains 15 residues. Trimming stripped 5 bases from V and 2 bases from J, with 15 bases between. Germline-derived CDR1 and CDR2 are SGHNT and YYREEE (reference sequence). The CDR3 bases are TGTGCCAGCAGTCCAACTTTCGGGGTCACAGATACGCAGTATTTT. Its protein product is CASSPTFGVTDTQYF.

The chain has TRBV12-3 or TRBV12-4 and TRBJ2-1; a weak D match, TRBD2 (5 bases). CDR3 length equals 12 residues. The V end was cut by 7 bases, the J end by 8 bases, with 12 bases between. The CDR3 DNA reads as TGTGCCAGCACCACCGGAGGCGATGAGCAGTTCTTC. This sequence encodes CASTTGGDEQFF.

This clonotype was observed many times. The rearrangement joins TRBV7-8 to TRBJ1-1, with unresolved D. Trimming pared 5 bases from V and 6 bases from J, leaving 13 bases between. The CDR3 spans 13 residues. Per the germline V gene, CDR1 is SGHVS and CDR2 is FQNEAQ. The CDR3 DNA reads as TGTGCCAGCAGCCCACTGGATTGGGCTGAAGCTTTCTTT. Translating it yields CASSPLDWAEAFF. Drawing the rest from reference TRBV7-8 and TRBJ1-1, the complete variable domain is GAGVSQSPRYKVAKRGQDVALRCDPISGHVSLFWYQQALGQGPEFLTYFQNEAQLDKSGLPSDRFFAERPEGSVSTLKIQRTQQEDSAVYLCASSPLDWAEAFFGQGTRLTVV.

This clonotype was counted only a few times. CDR3 residues: CASSYPDTGYGNQPQHF. As DNA, the CDR3 is TGTGCCAGCAGTTACCCAGATACAGGGTATGGCAATCAGCCCCAGCATTTT. The chain uses TRBV6-2 or TRBV6-3 and TRBJ1-5; maybe TRBD1 (6 bases). This CDR3 contains 17 residues. Per the germline V gene, CDR1 is MNHEY and CDR2 is SVGEGT. V was trimmed by 2 bases and J by 2 bases, leaving 16 bases between them.

This clonotype showed up many times. CDR3 sequence reads: CSVGLAGDNEQFF. CDR3 nucleotides: TGCAGCGTTGGGCTAGCGGGGGACAATGAGCAGTTCTTC. V usage is TRBV29-1 and J usage is TRBJ2-1, with 10 nucleotides matching TRBD2. Germline lookup yields CDR1 SQVTM and CDR2 ANQGSEA. This CDR3 region has 13 residues. After removal of 4 bases from V and 5 bases from J, the junction contained 2 bases not matched to a gene.